This is a list of T cell receptor beta chains from one sample in a study of T cell repertoires in cytomegalovirus infection. One entry per CDR3 protein, called by TCRdb with MiXCR from the reads. The sample includes around 190,000 distinct CDR3 sequences, approximately 15% of them seen just once. The source material was PBMCs. The receptors were sampled from a human donor in good health (CMV status not recorded). Some clones in this sample may be carry-over from other donors' samples. CDR3s include the opening cysteine and the closing phenylalanine or tryptophan. Each record gives: D gene, V gene, J gene, clone size, CDR3 DNA, CDR3 protein. D genes are given only for firm matches. For some rows the clone size is stated as once, few or many, or as a class when expanded; others skip it.

-	TRBV29-1	TRBJ1-2	-	TGCAGCGTTGAAGATGTGGTTTTCACGGGAGGCTATGGCTACACCTTC	CSVEDVVFTGGYGYTF
TRBD1	TRBV12-3/TRBV12-4	TRBJ1-5	many	TGTGCCAGCAGTACGACAGGGATTAATCAGCCCCAGCATTTT	CASSTTGINQPQHF
TRBD1	TRBV6-1	TRBJ1-5	many	TGTGCCAGCAGTGATTCCAGGGGGCGACAGCCCCAGCATTTT	CASSDSRGRQPQHF
-	TRBV28	TRBJ2-2	once	TGTGCCAGCAGTAGGCCTGACAGCACCGGGGAGCTGTTTTTT	CASSRPDSTGELFF
-	TRBV20-1	TRBJ2-1	many	TGCAGTGCCACATCCGGCGGGCGCGGGGGCAAGCAGTTCTTC	CSATSGGRGGKQFF
TRBD2	TRBV7-2	TRBJ2-7	many	TGTGCCAGCAGCTCGGAGGGGACTAGCGGGAGATCCGAGCAGTACTTC	CASSSEGTSGRSEQYF
-	TRBV28	TRBJ1-6	-	TGTGCCAGCAGTTCAAGCTCACCCCTCCACTTT	CASSSSSPLHF
-	TRBV28	TRBJ1-1	-	TGTGCCAGCAAATCTCTTGAAGCTTTCTTT	CASKSLEAFF
TRBD2	TRBV4-1	TRBJ2-1	many	TGCGCCAGCAGCCAAGGACTAGCGGGAGGATCTGAGCAGTTCTTC	CASSQGLAGGSEQFF
TRBD1	TRBV12-5	TRBJ2-1	many	TGTGCTAGTGCCCTTTCCTTTTCTCCGGGACAGGGATACAATGAGCAGTTCTTC	CASALSFSPGQGYNEQFF
-	TRBV18	TRBJ2-1	-	TGTGCCAGCTCACCGGAAAGGGTAGCTGGCGGCTCCTACAATGAGCAGTTCTTC	CASSPERVAGGSYNEQFF
-	TRBV7-9	TRBJ2-5	-	TGTGCCAGCAGCTTGAAGCAAGAGACCCAGTACTTC	CASSLKQETQYF
-	TRBV20-1	TRBJ1-6	few	TGCAGTGCTAGAGCCGGACGCGCGGGTCCCCTCCACTTT	CSARAGRAGPLHF
-	TRBV7-3	TRBJ1-1	many	TGTGCCAGCAGCTCGACAGGGAACACTGAAGCTTTCTTT	CASSSTGNTEAFF
-	TRBV12-3/TRBV12-4	TRBJ2-7	many	TGTGCCAGCAGTTTACAGGGGCGAGGGCTCTTCGAGCAGTACTTC	CASSLQGRGLFEQYF
TRBD1	TRBV7-3	TRBJ2-1	many	TGTGCCAGCAGCTTAATAACAGGGGGCTACAATGAGCAGTTCTTC	CASSLITGGYNEQFF
-	TRBV6-4	TRBJ2-1	many	TGTGCCAGCAGTGACTCGGCGGCGAGCTCCTACAATGAGCAGTTCTTC	CASSDSAASSYNEQFF
-	TRBV10-3	TRBJ1-2	-	TGTGCCATCAGTGAGTCCCAGGGACTCGGCTATGGCTACACCTTC	CAISESQGLGYGYTF
-	TRBV7-9	TRBJ1-1	many	TGTGCCAGCAGCCCCATAGCGGGGTTGACTGAAGCTTTCTTT	CASSPIAGLTEAFF
-	TRBV11-2	TRBJ2-7	many	TGTGCCAGCAGCTTAAACCCTCTCTACGAGCAGTACTTC	CASSLNPLYEQYF
-	TRBV28	TRBJ1-2	many	TGTGCCAGCAGTTCCTCCCTGGGACGGGAGGCCTATGGCTACACCTTC	CASSSSLGREAYGYTF
-	TRBV28	TRBJ1-5	few	TGTGCCAGCAGTTCCTCGGGAAACTATCAGCCCCAGCATTTT	CASSSSGNYQPQHF
-	TRBV7-2	TRBJ1-2	many	TGTGCCAGCAGTCCCGGGCCTTCAACTGCCAACTATGGCTACACCTTC	CASSPGPSTANYGYTF
-	TRBV5-5	TRBJ1-1	-	TGTGCCAGCAGCTTGTTGGGGGCGGCTAGCAGCGCTGAAGCTTTCTTT	CASSLLGAASSAEAFF
TRBD1	TRBV7-2	TRBJ2-1	many	TGTGCCAGCAGTTCCACCGGGACAGGGAGAACCAATGAGCAGTTCTTC	CASSSTGTGRTNEQFF
-	TRBV12-3/TRBV12-4	TRBJ2-1	many	TGTGCCAGCAGTTTGGGGGGTTCAAGGAGGAATGAGCAGTTCTTC	CASSLGGSRRNEQFF
-	TRBV7-8	TRBJ2-1	many	TGTGCCAGCAGCCGATTCAACAGGGCGGCCTCCTACAATGAGCAGTTCTTC	CASSRFNRAASYNEQFF
TRBD1	TRBV29-1	TRBJ2-3	-	TGCAGCGTTGAAGGGCCGGACAGGGCTGGCAGGCAGTATTTT	CSVEGPDRAGRQYF